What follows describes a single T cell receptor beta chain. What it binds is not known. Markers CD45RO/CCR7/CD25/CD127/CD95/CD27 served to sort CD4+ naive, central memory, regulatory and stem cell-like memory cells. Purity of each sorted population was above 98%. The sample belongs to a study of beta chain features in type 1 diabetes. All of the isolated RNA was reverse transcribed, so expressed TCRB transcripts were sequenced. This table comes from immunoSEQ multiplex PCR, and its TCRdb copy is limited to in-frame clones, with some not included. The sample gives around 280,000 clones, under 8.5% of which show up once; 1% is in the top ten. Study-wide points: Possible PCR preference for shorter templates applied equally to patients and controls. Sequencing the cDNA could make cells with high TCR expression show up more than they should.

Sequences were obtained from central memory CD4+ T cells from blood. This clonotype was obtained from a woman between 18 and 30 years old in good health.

The CDR3: CASSIVGLAGGRETQYF. The CDR3 bases are TGTGCCAGTAGTATTGTCGGGCTAGCGGGAGGCCGAGAGACCCAGTACTTC. This chain links TRBV19 with TRBJ2-5, with 11 bases fitting TRBD2. CDR3 length equals 17 residues. Germline V gene lookup returns CDR1 LNHDA and CDR2 SQIVND (reference sequence). Germline trimming cut 3 bases from V and 4 bases from J; bases unmatched to any gene: 10.